Described below is a single T cell receptor (beta chain) sequence and its context. Its antigen is unidentified. The sample originates from a study of cytomegalovirus exposure and HLA in healthy donors. PCR involved 60 Vbeta and 13 Jbeta primers. This table comes from immunoSEQ multiplex PCR, and its TCRdb copy is limited to in-frame clones, with some not included. The sample shows fewer than 200,000 clones, about four fifths of them seen only once. The study, taken as a whole, reports: Versus the roughly 700-donor mean, an Asian-associated ancestry cluster reportedly showed fewer N-insertions in a later analysis.

At the time of sampling, donors were nominally healthy, though unrecorded immune exposures were likely. Germline CDR1 SQVTM, CDR2 ANQGSEA. The CDR3 has 14 amino acids. Trimming shortened V by 1 base and J by 3 bases, and 13 bases separated the two germline ends. Sequenced material: PBMCs. The V and J genes are TRBV29-1 and TRBJ2-7, with a weak D call TRBD2 (6 bases). The source is a woman between 45 and 65 years old in good health and CMV-seronegative. In DNA form, the CDR3 reads TGCAGCGTTGAAGTACTGGGGGGAAACTACGAGCAGTACTTC. Translation gives CSVEVLGGNYEQYF.